The 30 T cell receptor beta chains presented below share a single source sample, sequenced in a study of OX40 agonist ivuxolimab in advanced cancers. Profiling relied on immunoSEQ multiplex PCR, and the TCRdb table lists in-frame clones only, not all of them. The data hold over 45,000 clones, with about 80% observed a single time. The specimen was CD4+ or CD8+ T cells sorted from blood, collected in a trial of the OX40 agonist ivuxolimab. These receptors all stem from an adult with an advanced solid tumor such as melanoma, head and neck, liver or kidney cancer.

This chain uses TRBV6-5 with TRBJ2-5; tentatively, D is TRBD2 (6 bases). The CDR3 extends over 14 amino acids. The V and J ends lost 5 bases and 5 bases respectively, with 15 bases between them. Per germline, CDR1 MNHEY and CDR2 SVGAGI. The CDR3: CASSRGRELETQYF. The CDR3 coding sequence is TGTGCCAGCAGTCGCGGGCGGGAATTGGAGACCCAGTACTTC.

V gene TRBV4-1 combines with J gene TRBJ1-2, with 8 nucleotides matching TRBD1. With 3 bases clipped from V and 4 bases from J, the junction kept 10 bases outside the gene matches. The CDR3 extends over 16 amino acids. CDR1 and CDR2 from the germline V gene are MGHRA and YSYEKL. The CDR3, as DNA: TGCGCCAGCAGCCAGACCGGGACAGGATTCACCTATGGCTACACCTTC. This gives the protein CASSQTGTGFTYGYTF.

The rearrangement links TRBV29-1 to TRBJ1-3, with D maybe TRBD1 (5 bases). The CDR3 runs 13 residues. Germline CDR1 reads SQVTM; CDR2 reads ANQGSEA. V lost 6 bases and J lost 0, with 9 bases in between. Here the CDR3 DNA reads TGCAGCGTGGGGGTTTCCTCTGGAAACACCATATATTTT. It encodes CSVGVSSGNTIYF.

The chain carries TRBV6-1 and TRBJ2-2; 8 bases line up with TRBD1. J gave up 7 bases and V 4 bases, and 11 bases lay outside the gene matches. Germline loops: CDR1 MNHNS, CDR2 SASEGT. This CDR3 has 16 residues. The CDR3 DNA reads as TGTGCCAGCAGTGTAGGTCAGGGGGCGAGTGGCGGGGAGCTGTTTTTT. Translated: CASSVGQGASGGELFF.

The chain uses TRBV5-1 and TRBJ1-1, with TRBD1 identical over 9 bases. The V segment lost 2 bases and the J segment 4 bases; nucleotides outside the gene matches: 12. Germline V lookup: CDR1 SGHRS, CDR2 YFSETQ. The CDR3 runs 17 residues. The CDR3 is CASSFTGGQLSGTEAFF. The CDR3 DNA follows: TGCGCCAGCAGCTTTACAGGGGGCCAGCTATCAGGCACTGAAGCTTTCTTT. Full variable domain (missing parts from reference TRBV5-1 and TRBJ1-1): KAGVTQTPRYLIKTRGQQVTLSCSPISGHRSVSWYQQTPGQGLQFLFEYFSETQRNKGNFPGRFSGRQFSNSRSEMNVSTLELGDSALYLCASSFTGGQLSGTEAFFGQGTRLTVV.

The chain recombines TRBV28 with TRBJ1-1, with 9 bases fitting TRBD1. The V gene's germline CDR1 is MDHEN and CDR2 SYDVKM. V was clipped by 7 bases and J by 8 bases; unmatched bases: 20. The length of the CDR3 is 17 residues. The CDR3 region is CASIPVGTGFPSSEAFF. The CDR3, as DNA: TGTGCCAGCATCCCTGTAGGGACAGGGTTTCCTAGTTCCGAAGCTTTCTTT.

The chain couples TRBV5-6 to TRBJ2-7, with D tentatively TRBD2 (6 bases). Trimming took 0 bases from V and 3 from J, leaving 13 bases between them. Germline values: CDR1 SGHDT, CDR2 YYEEEE. There are 15 residues in the CDR3. CDR3 amino acids: CASSLAGSGGYEQYF. CDR3 sequence (DNA): TGTGCCAGCAGCTTGGCCGGGAGTGGAGGCTACGAGCAGTACTTC.

There are a few counts of this clone. This CDR3 reads CASSPPVNRRNTEAFF. The DNA of the CDR3 is TGTGCCAGCTCACCACCCGTGAACAGGCGAAACACTGAAGCTTTCTTT. V is TRBV18 and J is TRBJ1-1; D possibly corresponds to TRBD1 (5 bases). CDR1 is KGHSH, CDR2 LQKENI, per germline. CDR3 length: 16 residues. The V end lost 0 bases, the J end lost 2 bases, and 13 bases lay between the germline ends.

The gene calls are TRBV11-3 and TRBJ2-2; D could derive from TRBD1 or TRBD2 (5 bases each). CDR1 and CDR2 (germline): SGHNT, YENEEA. Trimming removed 3 bases at V and 5 bases at J, with 10 bases between. There are 14 residues in the CDR3. CDR3 nucleotide sequence: TGTGCCAGCAGCTTTCGTTGGGGGACCGGGGAGCTGTTTTTT. Protein sequence: CASSFRWGTGELFF.

V usage is TRBV6-1 and J usage is TRBJ1-3; D is ambiguous. The length of the CDR3 is 13 residues. Germline V gene sequence: CDR1 MNHNS, CDR2 SASEGT. The ends were cut back, 8 bases at V and 8 bases at J, with 16 bases in the middle. CDR3 sequence: CASHRHSGDTIYF. CDR3 bases: TGTGCCAGCCACCGGCACTCCGGGGACACCATATATTTT.

This chain joins TRBV15 and TRBJ1-5; possibly TRBD1 for D (5 bases). The V end was cut by 1 base, the J end by 1 base, with 8 bases between. The CDR3 is 15 residues long. Germline CDR1 is LNHNV and CDR2 is YYDKDF (reference sequence). The CDR3 DNA follows: TGTGCCACCAGCAGAGTGGGACGGAGCAATCAGCCCCAGCATTTT. Translated, it gives CATSRVGRSNQPQHF.

To note about this clone: A read error may produce the germline difference seen at one junction end. V is TRBV5-1 and J is TRBJ2-1; 7 nucleotides match TRBD2. This CDR3 region has 16 residues. The germline V gene encodes CDR1 SGHRS and CDR2 YFSETQ. CDR3 residues: CASNLERGSAYNEQFF. The CDR3 DNA sequence: TGCGCCAGCAACTTGGAGCGGGGCTCGGCATACAATGAGCAGTTCTTC.

This clone has a single count. The chain has TRBV5-1 and TRBJ2-1; 7 bases align to TRBD2. The trim removed 4 bases at V and 7 bases at J, leaving 17 bases unmatched. The length of the CDR3 is 17 residues. Germline values: CDR1 SGHRS, CDR2 YFSETQ. The CDR3 DNA reads TGCGCCAGCAGCCCCTGGGGGGGTCGTGGTGTGGGAAATGAGCAGTTCTTC. The encoded protein is CASSPWGGRGVGNEQFF.

The rearrangement joins TRBV23-1 to TRBJ1-2, with TRBD1 identical over 7 bases. TRBV23-1 is an open reading frame, and its role is uncertain. This CDR3 has 14 residues. The junction had 3 bases not matched to a gene; V was cut back by 1 base and J by 4 bases. CDR3 protein: CASSQLGTVYGYTF. The CDR3 DNA sequence: TGCGCCAGCAGTCAATTGGGGACAGTCTATGGCTACACCTTC.

The rearrangement links TRBV5-4 to TRBJ1-2; 7 bases are a match to TRBD1. CDR1 and CDR2 from the germline V gene are SGHNT and YYREEE (reference sequence). After removal of 0 bases from V and 4 bases from J, the junction contained 6 bases not matched to a gene. The length of the CDR3 is 15 residues. The CDR3 sequence: CASSLGRGQTYGYTF. CDR3 DNA: TGTGCCAGCAGCTTGGGGCGGGGACAGACCTATGGCTACACCTTC.

V and J are TRBV19 and TRBJ2-4; D is perhaps TRBD2 (5 bases). Germline V gene sequence: CDR1 LNHDA, CDR2 SQIVND (reference sequence). The ends were cut back, 7 bases at V and 3 bases at J, with 22 bases in the middle. The CDR3 extends over 17 amino acids. The CDR3, as DNA: TGTGCCAGTAAGGATTGGGCGGGTCCGCTAGGCAAAAACATTCAGTACTTC. Amino acids: CASKDWAGPLGKNIQYF.

This chain joins TRBV30 and TRBJ2-3, with 12 nucleotides matching TRBD2. The CDR3 consists of 17 residues. From germline, CDR1 is GTSNPN and CDR2 SVGIG (reference sequence). Losses at the gene ends were 2 bases for V and 2 bases for J; bases not matched to a gene: 8. The CDR3 DNA follows: TGTGCCTGGAGTTCGGTCGGGACTAGCGGGTCCACAGATACGCAGTATTTT. It yields the protein CAWSSVGTSGSTDTQYF. The complete variable domain, with remaining parts taken from reference TRBV30 and TRBJ2-3, reads SQTIHQWPATLVQPVGSPLSLECTVEGTSNPNLYWYRQAAGRGLQLLFYSVGIGQISSEVPQNLSASRPQDRQFILSSKKLLLSDSGFYLCAWSSVGTSGSTDTQYFGPGTRLTVL.

This clone was seen only a few times. The V call is TRBV6-4, the J call TRBJ1-4; D perhaps matches TRBD1 (6 bases). The CDR3 runs 13 residues. The V end was cut by 8 bases, the J end by 6 bases, with 13 bases between. Germline V gives CDR1 MRHNA, CDR2 SNTAGT. In nucleotides, the CDR3 is TGTGCCAGCTCCGGGGGGCCCTATGAAAAACTGTTTTTT. Protein: CASSGGPYEKLFF.

This chain connects TRBV30 to TRBJ1-4; no firm D call. V shed 3 bases and J shed 8 bases, with 13 bases lying between them. This CDR3 has 13 amino acids. Germline V lookup: CDR1 GTSNPN, CDR2 SVGIG (reference sequence). The CDR3 nucleotides read TGTGCCTGGAGGAGGGAGGTTGGCGAAAAACTGTTTTTT. Its protein product is CAWRREVGEKLFF.

The V and J genes are TRBV7-2 and TRBJ2-7, with D perhaps TRBD2 (6 bases). The germline V gene has CDR1 SGHTA and CDR2 FQGNSA. The germline V and J ends were trimmed by 3 bases and 0 bases, with 12 bases remaining between them. This CDR3 comprises 15 residues. The CDR3 DNA reads TGTGCCAGCAGCTTGGGAGGTATTAACTCCTACGAGCAGTACTTC. This codes for CASSLGGINSYEQYF.

This clone came up once. The chain joins TRBV4-3 to TRBJ1-1; D might be TRBD1 (5 bases). The V gene lost 0 bases and the J gene lost 1 base, with 9 bases spanning the gap. Germline assignment: CDR1 LGHNA and CDR2 YSLEER. The CDR3 contains 15 residues. CDR3: CASSQDQGWNTEAFF. The CDR3 DNA reads TGCGCCAGCAGCCAAGACCAGGGATGGAACACTGAAGCTTTCTTT.

The chain couples TRBV2 to TRBJ2-1; 7 bases are a match to TRBD2. The V gene end was trimmed by 4 bases and the J gene end by 4 bases; junction bases not matched to a gene: 4. Germline values: CDR1 SNHLY, CDR2 FYNNEI. The CDR3 runs to 14 residues. The CDR3 bases are TGTGCCAGCAGTGCTAGCGGAGGATACAATGAGCAGTTCTTC. Translating gives CASSASGGYNEQFF.

This chain uses TRBV21-1 with TRBJ1-3; TRBD1 reflects the table's D call only, with no check against the DNA. TRBV21-1 is noted as a pseudogene. The CDR3 loop spans 14 amino acids. CDR3 sequence reads: CALTGGRPGNTIYF. Here the CDR3 DNA reads TGTGCTTTAACAGGGGGCAGGCCGGGAAACACCATATATTTT.

This clone was seen a handful of times. The chain is built from TRBV5-4 and TRBJ2-7, with 7 nucleotides matching TRBD2. Germline assignment: CDR1 SGHNT and CDR2 YYREEE (reference sequence). The V and J ends lost 2 bases and 5 bases, in that order; junction bases with no gene match: 7. This CDR3 spans 14 amino acids. This CDR3 is CASSFGLEGDEQYF. In DNA form, the CDR3 reads TGTGCCAGCAGCTTCGGACTAGAGGGCGACGAGCAGTACTTC. Full variable domain (outside the CDR3, taken from reference TRBV5-4 and TRBJ2-7): ETGVTQSPTHLIKTRGQQVTLRCSSQSGHNTVSWYQQALGQGPQFIFQYYREEENGRGNFPPRFSGLQFPNYSSELNVNALELDDSALYLCASSFGLEGDEQYFGPGTRLTVT.

The CDR3 region is CASSPGVAGYNEQFF. The CDR3 bases are TGCGCCAGCAGCCCTGGAGTAGCGGGGTACAATGAGCAGTTCTTC. The rearrangement uses TRBV5-1 and TRBJ2-1; 8 bases fit TRBD2. The V gene end was trimmed by 4 bases and the J gene end by 4 bases; junction bases not matched to a gene: 7. The CDR3 has 15 amino acids. Per the germline V gene, CDR1 is SGHRS and CDR2 is YFSETQ.

The chain combines TRBV19 with TRBJ1-5, with a tentative D call TRBD1 (5 bases). Between the trimmed V and J ends, which lost 6 bases and 1 base, there was a span of 13 bases. CDR3 length: 15 amino acids. The germline V gene has CDR1 LNHDA and CDR2 SQIVND (reference sequence). This chain's CDR3 is CASSIQRGSNQPQHF. CDR3 coding DNA: TGTGCCAGTAGCATACAGAGGGGAAGCAATCAGCCCCAGCATTTT.

This chain uses TRBV7-2 with TRBJ2-7; the match to TRBD1 covers 7 bases. This CDR3 comprises 14 residues. From germline, CDR1 is SGHTA and CDR2 FQGNSA. V gave up 4 bases and J gave up 2 bases; unmatched junction bases: 5. The CDR3 loop is CASSSYRGAYEQYF. CDR3 in DNA: TGTGCCAGCAGCTCCTACAGGGGAGCCTACGAGCAGTACTTC.

The J gene is TRBJ1-1, the V gene TRBV6-1; TRBD1 matches 9 bases. The CDR3 consists of 14 residues. Looked up from germline, CDR1 is MNHNS and CDR2 is SASEGT. Unmatched junction bases numbered 11, after V lost 6 bases and J lost 9 bases. CDR3: CASRGGQGIGKAFF. The CDR3 region has the DNA TGTGCCAGCAGGGGGGGACAGGGAATCGGGAAAGCTTTCTTT.

J is TRBJ2-7 and V is TRBV5-6; a weak D match, TRBD1 (5 bases). Trimming cost V 4 bases and J 4 bases, with 21 bases left between them. This CDR3 has 16 residues. CDR1 and CDR2 (germline): SGHDT, YYEEEE. The CDR3 DNA reads as TGTGCCAGCAGCCGACTGGCACAGGTCCTGCTATACGAGCAGTACTTC. It codes for CASSRLAQVLLYEQYF.

The gene calls are TRBV29-1 and TRBJ1-1, with D unclear. This CDR3 comprises 11 residues. CDR1 and CDR2 (germline): SQVTM, ANQGSEA. V lost 5 bases to trimming and J lost 1 base, with 5 bases between them. The CDR3 DNA is TGCAGCGTTATGCGGAACACTGAAGCTTTCTTT. This translates into CSVMRNTEAFF.